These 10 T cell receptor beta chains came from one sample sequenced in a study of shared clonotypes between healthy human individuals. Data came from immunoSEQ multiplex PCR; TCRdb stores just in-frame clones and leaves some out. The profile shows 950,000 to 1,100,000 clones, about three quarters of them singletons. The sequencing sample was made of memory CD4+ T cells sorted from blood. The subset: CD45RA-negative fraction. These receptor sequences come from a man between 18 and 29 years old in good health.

CDR3 protein: CASRPGTGENQPQHF. The CDR3 nucleotides are TGTGCCAGCAGACCCGGGACAGGGGAGAATCAGCCCCAGCATTTT. This chain links TRBV5-5 with TRBJ1-5, with 10 nucleotides matching TRBD1. V was clipped by 5 bases and J by 4 bases; unmatched bases: 6. The CDR3 length is 15 residues. Looked up from germline, CDR1 is SGHKS and CDR2 is YYEKEE (reference sequence).

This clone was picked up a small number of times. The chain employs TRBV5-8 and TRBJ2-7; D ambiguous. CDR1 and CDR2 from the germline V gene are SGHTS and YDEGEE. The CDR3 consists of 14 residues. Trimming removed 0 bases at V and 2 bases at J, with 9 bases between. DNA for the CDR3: TGTGCCAGCAGCTTGGGTTCAGGCCCCTACGAGCAGTACTTC. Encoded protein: CASSLGSGPYEQYF.

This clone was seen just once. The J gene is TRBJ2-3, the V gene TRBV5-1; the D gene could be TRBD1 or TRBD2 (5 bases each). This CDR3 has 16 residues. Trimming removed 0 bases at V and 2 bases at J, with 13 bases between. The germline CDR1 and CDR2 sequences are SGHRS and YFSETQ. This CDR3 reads CASSLGGTENTDTQYF. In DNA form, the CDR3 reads TGCGCCAGCAGCTTGGGTGGGACGGAAAACACAGATACGCAGTATTTT.

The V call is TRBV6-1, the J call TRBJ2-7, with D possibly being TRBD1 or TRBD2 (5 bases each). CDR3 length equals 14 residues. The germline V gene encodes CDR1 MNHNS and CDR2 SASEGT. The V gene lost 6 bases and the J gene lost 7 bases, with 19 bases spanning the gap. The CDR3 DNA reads TGTGCCAGCAGGAGGGGTGGGGATGCGTGGGAGCAGTACTTC. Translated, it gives CASRRGGDAWEQYF.

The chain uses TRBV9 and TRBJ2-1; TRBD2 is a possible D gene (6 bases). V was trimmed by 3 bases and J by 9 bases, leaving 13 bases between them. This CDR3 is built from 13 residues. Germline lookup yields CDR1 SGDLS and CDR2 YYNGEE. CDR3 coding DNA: TGTGCCAGCAGCGCGACTAGTCCGAGTGAGCAGTTCTTC. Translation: CASSATSPSEQFF.

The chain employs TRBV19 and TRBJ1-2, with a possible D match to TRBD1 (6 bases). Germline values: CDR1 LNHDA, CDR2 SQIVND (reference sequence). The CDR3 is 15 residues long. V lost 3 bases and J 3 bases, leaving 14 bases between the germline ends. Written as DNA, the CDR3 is TGTGCCAGTAGTATGTCAGGGGTCATCGACTATGGCTACACCTTC. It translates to CASSMSGVIDYGYTF.

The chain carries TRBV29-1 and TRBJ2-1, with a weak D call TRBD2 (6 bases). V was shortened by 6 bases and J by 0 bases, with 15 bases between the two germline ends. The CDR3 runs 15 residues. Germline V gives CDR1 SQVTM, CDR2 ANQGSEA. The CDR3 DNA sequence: TGCAGCGTGGAGGGCGACGCCGACTCCTACAATGAGCAGTTCTTC. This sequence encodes CSVEGDADSYNEQFF.

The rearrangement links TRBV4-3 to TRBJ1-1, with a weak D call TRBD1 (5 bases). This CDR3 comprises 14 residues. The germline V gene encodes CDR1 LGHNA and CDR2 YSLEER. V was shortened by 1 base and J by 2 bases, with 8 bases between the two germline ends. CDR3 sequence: CASSQAGYNTEAFF. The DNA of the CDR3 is TGCGCCAGCAGCCAAGCAGGGTATAACACTGAAGCTTTCTTT.

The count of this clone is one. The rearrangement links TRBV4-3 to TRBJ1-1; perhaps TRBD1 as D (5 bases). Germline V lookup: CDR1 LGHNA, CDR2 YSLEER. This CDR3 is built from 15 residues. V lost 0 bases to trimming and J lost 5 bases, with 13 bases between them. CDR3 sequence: CASSQDPGIGTEAFF. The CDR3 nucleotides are TGCGCCAGCAGCCAAGACCCAGGGATTGGGACTGAAGCTTTCTTT.

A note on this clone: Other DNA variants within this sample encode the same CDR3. CDR3 in amino acids: CASSSGLAGGNEQFF. As DNA, the CDR3 is TGTGCCAGCAGCTCGGGACTAGCGGGGGGAAATGAGCAGTTCTTC. This chain connects TRBV7-3 to TRBJ2-1, with 15 positions matching TRBD2. The CDR3 contains 15 residues. The V gene end was trimmed by 4 bases and the J gene end by 7 bases; junction bases not matched to a gene: 2. Germline lookup yields CDR1 SGHTA and CDR2 FQGTGA.